One sample yielded the 14 T cell receptor beta chains listed below, sequenced in a study of cytomegalovirus exposure and HLA in healthy donors. The PCR contained 60 Vbeta and 13 Jbeta primers. The protocol was immunoSEQ multiplex PCR, while the TCRdb copy is restricted to in-frame clones and leaves out a portion. The table includes 100,000 to 150,000 clones, 81% detected once. The sample consisted of PBMCs. Receptors originate from a man aged 18 to 30 in good health and CMV-seronegative.

J is TRBJ1-1 and V is TRBV5-8; D ambiguous. Germline loops: CDR1 SGHTS, CDR2 YDEGEE. V was shortened by 1 base and J by 8 bases, with 6 bases between the two germline ends. The length of the CDR3 is 11 residues. In nucleotides, the CDR3 is TGTGCCAGCAGCTTGAGGAGAGAAGCTTTCTTT. This sequence encodes CASSLRREAFF.

J is TRBJ1-1 and V is TRBV11-3; no definite D call. The length of the CDR3 is 14 residues. Trimming left V 0 bases short and J 0 bases short, with 5 bases between. Germline V lookup: CDR1 SGHNT, CDR2 YENEEA. The CDR3 region is CASSLDRVNTEAFF. In DNA, the CDR3 is TGTGCCAGCAGCTTAGATCGGGTGAACACTGAAGCTTTCTTT.

This clone was found once. The genes are TRBV7-9 and TRBJ1-1; D is unclear. CDR1 and CDR2 from the germline V gene are SEHNR and FQNEAQ (reference sequence). The ends were cut back, 4 bases at V and 8 bases at J, with 8 bases in the middle. The CDR3 loop spans 11 amino acids. CDR3 protein: CASSWVEEAFF. CDR3 DNA sequence: TGTGCCAGCAGCTGGGTGGAGGAAGCTTTCTTT. Supplemented by reference TRBV7-9 and TRBJ1-1, the full variable domain reads DTGVSQNPRHKITKRGQNVTFRCDPISEHNRLYWYRQTLGQGPEFLTYFQNEAQLEKSRLLSDRFSAERPKGSFSTLEIQRTEQGDSAMYLCASSWVEEAFFGQGTRLTVV.

J is TRBJ2-5 and V is TRBV28; TRBD2 aligns across 9 bases. Unmatched junction bases numbered 4, after V lost 5 bases and J lost 3 bases. The CDR3 totals 14 residues. Germline V lookup: CDR1 MDHEN, CDR2 SYDVKM. CDR3: CASSSGGLEETQYF. Here the CDR3 DNA reads TGTGCCAGCAGTAGCGGGGGGCTTGAAGAGACCCAGTACTTC.

This sequence joins TRBV2 and TRBJ1-6; 7 positions match TRBD1. CDR3 length equals 14 residues. Germline V lookup: CDR1 SNHLY, CDR2 FYNNEI. V lost 6 bases, J lost 7 bases, and 6 bases stayed unmatched. Here the CDR3 DNA reads TGTGCCAGCAGGACGGGACAGCCAAATTCACCCCTCCACTTT. Amino acids: CASRTGQPNSPLHF.

Only a few counts were recorded for this clone. The chain has TRBV7-6 and TRBJ2-3; TRBD1 is a possible D gene (5 bases). The germline V gene has CDR1 SGHVS and CDR2 FNYEAQ. Trimming stripped 5 bases from V and 2 bases from J, with 14 bases between. CDR3 length: 15 residues. The CDR3 region is CASSNYLTATDTQYF. CDR3 bases: TGTGCCAGCAGCAACTATTTGACAGCCACAGATACGCAGTATTTT.

This chain uses TRBV27 with TRBJ2-7; D might be TRBD2 (5 bases). This CDR3 is 13 amino acids long. With 4 bases removed from V and 6 bases from J, the gap between germline ends came to 13 bases. Germline V gene sequence: CDR1 MNHEY, CDR2 SMNVEV (reference sequence). The CDR3 DNA sequence: TGTGCCAGCAGTTGGAGGTCGGGCGGCGAGCAGTACTTC. This codes for CASSWRSGGEQYF.

This clone was seen only once. The chain employs TRBV5-1 and TRBJ1-1; 9 nucleotides agree with TRBD1. Germline V gene lookup returns CDR1 SGHRS and CDR2 YFSETQ. The CDR3 length is 16 residues. J was trimmed by 1 base and V by 3 bases; bases with no gene match: 7. The CDR3 coding sequence is TGCGCCAGCAGCTCGCAAACGGACAGGGGGAACACTGAAGCTTTCTTT. It is translated as CASSSQTDRGNTEAFF.

The chain employs TRBV5-4 and TRBJ2-7; TRBD1 might be the D (6 bases). The CDR3 spans 15 residues. Germline values: CDR1 SGHNT, CDR2 YYREEE (reference sequence). Trimming took 4 bases from V and 5 from J, leaving 19 bases between them. In nucleotides, the CDR3 is TGTGCCAGCAGCCTTAAATCTACAGGGAGCGACGAGCAGTACTTC. This gives the protein CASSLKSTGSDEQYF.

The genes are TRBV5-6 and TRBJ2-7; 8 positions agree with TRBD1. The CDR3 is 13 amino acids. With V trimmed by 4 bases and J by 5 bases, 5 bases remained unmatched. CDR1 and CDR2 from the germline V gene are SGHDT and YYEEEE. DNA of the CDR3: TGTGCCAGCAGCCGGGACAGGATTGACGAGCAGTACTTC. This translates into CASSRDRIDEQYF.

Of note for this clone: Additional DNA sequences in this sample encode the identical CDR3. The chain links TRBV27 to TRBJ1-1; D perhaps matches TRBD1 (6 bases). V was trimmed by 3 bases and J by 4 bases, leaving 9 bases between them. The CDR3 runs 13 residues. From germline, CDR1 is MNHEY and CDR2 SMNVEV (reference sequence). CDR3: CASSFGRGTEAFF. DNA for the CDR3: TGTGCCAGCAGTTTCGGCAGGGGCACTGAAGCTTTCTTT.

This clone was picked up a small number of times. J is TRBJ2-7 and V is TRBV4-1; the match to TRBD1 covers 8 bases. The germline V gene has CDR1 MGHRA and CDR2 YSYEKL. The CDR3 runs to 17 residues. The V segment lost 3 bases and the J segment 6 bases; nucleotides outside the gene matches: 16. CDR3 protein: CASSQVGRRTGHSEQYF. CDR3 nucleotide sequence: TGCGCCAGCAGCCAGGTAGGGCGGAGGACAGGGCATTCCGAGCAGTACTTC.

V and J are TRBV12-5 and TRBJ1-5, with 11 bases aligning to TRBD1. Germline-derived CDR1 and CDR2 are LGHNT and FRNRAP. The V gene end was trimmed by 4 bases and the J gene end by 0 bases; junction bases not matched to a gene: 2. The CDR3 spans 16 residues. This CDR3 reads CASGSGTGGSNQPQHF. For the CDR3, the DNA is TGTGCTAGTGGTTCCGGGACAGGGGGTAGCAATCAGCCCCAGCATTTT.

The chain joins TRBV20-1 to TRBJ1-1; the D is unclear. The CDR3 has 10 residues. Per the germline V gene, CDR1 is DFQATT and CDR2 is SNEGSKA (reference sequence). As DNA, the CDR3 is TGCGCTGAGTACCGGGGAGGAGCTTTCTTT. Translating gives CAEYRGGAFF.